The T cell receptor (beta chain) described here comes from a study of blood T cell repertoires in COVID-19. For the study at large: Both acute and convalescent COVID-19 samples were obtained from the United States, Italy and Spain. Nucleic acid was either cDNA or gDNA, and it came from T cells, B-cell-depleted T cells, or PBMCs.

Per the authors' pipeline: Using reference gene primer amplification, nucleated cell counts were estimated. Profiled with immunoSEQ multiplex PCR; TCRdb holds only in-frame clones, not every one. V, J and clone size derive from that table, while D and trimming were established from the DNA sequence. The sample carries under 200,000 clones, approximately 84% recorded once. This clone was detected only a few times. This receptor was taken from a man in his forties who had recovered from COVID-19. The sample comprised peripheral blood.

The CDR3 nucleotides are TGTGCCAGCAGTTACATGGGGACTAGCAATGAGCAGTTCTTC. It yields the protein CASSYMGTSNEQFF. J is TRBJ2-1 and V is TRBV6-5, with TRBD2 matching over 8 bases. Germline V gene sequence: CDR1 MNHEY, CDR2 SVGAGI. The V segment lost 2 bases and the J segment 6 bases; nucleotides outside the gene matches: 3. The CDR3 is 14 residues long.